This TCR beta chain was found in a study of radiation and T cells in renal cell carcinoma. There are 13 residues in the CDR3. Germline CDR1 MNHEY, CDR2 SVGAGI. Sequencing used immunoSEQ multiplex PCR; TCRdb keeps in-frame clones, though not all of them. Of roughly 120,000 clones in the sample, approximately 80% were seen once. Time point here: blood 2 weeks post-SBRT. Treatment meaning: 15 Gy SBRT to primary tumor, nephrectomy 4 weeks later. The clonotype was recovered from a woman aged 55-75 years with renal cell carcinoma. The sequenced sample was blood, obtained from a patient whose treatment included radiotherapy and nephrectomy. The chain couples TRBV6-5 to TRBJ2-5; 9 bases fit TRBD1. TRBJ2-7 matches the DNA end more closely, so the J call is doubtful. This CDR3 is CASSRQGVTEQYF. CDR3 nucleotide sequence: TGTGCCAGCAGTAGACAGGGGGTCACCGAGCAGTACTTC.